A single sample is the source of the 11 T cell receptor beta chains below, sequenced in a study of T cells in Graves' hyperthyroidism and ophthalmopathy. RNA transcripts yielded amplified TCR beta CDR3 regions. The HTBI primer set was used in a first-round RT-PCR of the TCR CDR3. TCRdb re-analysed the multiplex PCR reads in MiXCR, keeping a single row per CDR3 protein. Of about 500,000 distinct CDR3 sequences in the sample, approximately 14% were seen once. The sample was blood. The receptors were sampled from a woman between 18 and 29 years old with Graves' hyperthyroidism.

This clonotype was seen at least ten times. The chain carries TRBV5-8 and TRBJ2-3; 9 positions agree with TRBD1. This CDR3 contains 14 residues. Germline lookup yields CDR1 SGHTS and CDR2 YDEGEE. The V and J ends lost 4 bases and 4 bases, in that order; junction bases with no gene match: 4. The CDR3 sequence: CASSRDRASDTQYF. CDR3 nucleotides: TGTGCCAGCAGCAGGGACAGGGCGTCAGATACGCAGTATTTT.

In DNA, the CDR3 is TGTGCCATCGGTGGCGGGGGAGTGGCCCCCGGCGAGCAGTTCTTC. The encoded protein is CAIGGGGVAPGEQFF. The V and J genes are TRBV10-3 and TRBJ2-1, with 7 bases identical to TRBD2. V was pared by 8 bases and J by 10 bases, with 17 bases of the junction left unmatched. CDR3 length equals 15 residues. Germline CDR1 is ENHRY and CDR2 is SYGVKD.

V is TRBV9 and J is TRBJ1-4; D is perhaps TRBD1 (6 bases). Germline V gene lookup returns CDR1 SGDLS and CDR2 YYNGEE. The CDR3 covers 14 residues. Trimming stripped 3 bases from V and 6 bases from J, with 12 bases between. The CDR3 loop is CASSATGGYEKLFF. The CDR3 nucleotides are TGTGCCAGCAGCGCGACAGGAGGGTATGAAAAACTGTTTTTT.

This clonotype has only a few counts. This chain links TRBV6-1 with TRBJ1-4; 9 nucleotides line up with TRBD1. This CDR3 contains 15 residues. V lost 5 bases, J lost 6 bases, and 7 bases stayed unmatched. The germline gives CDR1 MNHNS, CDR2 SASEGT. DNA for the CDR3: TGTGCCAGCAGTCTCTCCGGGGACAGGGATGAAAAACTGTTTTTT. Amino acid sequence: CASSLSGDRDEKLFF.

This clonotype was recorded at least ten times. The CDR3 DNA reads TGTGCCAGCAGCCAAGTTCTGTCGGGGGGCATGAACACTGAAGCTTTCTTT. This codes for CASSQVLSGGMNTEAFF. The chain combines TRBV3-1 with TRBJ1-1, with a tentative D call TRBD1 (6 bases). The CDR3 is 17 amino acids. Between the trimmed V and J ends, which lost 1 base and 0 bases, there was a span of 15 bases. Germline V gives CDR1 LGHDT, CDR2 YNNKEL (reference sequence). Full variable domain (rest looked up from reference TRBV3-1 and TRBJ1-1): DTAVSQTPKYLVTQMGNDKSIKCEQNLGHDTMYWYKQDSKKFLKIMFSYNNKELIINETVPNRFSPKSPDKAHLNLHINSLELGDSAVYFCASSQVLSGGMNTEAFFGQGTRLTVV.

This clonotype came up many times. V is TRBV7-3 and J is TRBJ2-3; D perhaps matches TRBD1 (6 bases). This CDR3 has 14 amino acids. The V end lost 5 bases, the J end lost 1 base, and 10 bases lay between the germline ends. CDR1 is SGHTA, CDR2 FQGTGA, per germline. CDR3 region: CASSRDIGTDTQYF. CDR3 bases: TGTGCCAGCAGCCGGGACATCGGCACAGATACGCAGTATTTT.

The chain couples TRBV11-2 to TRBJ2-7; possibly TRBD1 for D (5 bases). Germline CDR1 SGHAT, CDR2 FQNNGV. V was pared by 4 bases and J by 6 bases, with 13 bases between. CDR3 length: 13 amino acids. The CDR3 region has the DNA TGTGCCAGCAGCTCATCCAGGGTAGGCGAGCAGTACTTC. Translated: CASSSSRVGEQYF.

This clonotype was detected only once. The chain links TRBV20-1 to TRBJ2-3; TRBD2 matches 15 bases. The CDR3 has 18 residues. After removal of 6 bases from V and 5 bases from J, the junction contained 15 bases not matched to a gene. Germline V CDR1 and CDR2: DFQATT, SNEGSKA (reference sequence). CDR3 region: CSALGLAGGPDDGDTQYF. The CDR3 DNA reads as TGCAGTGCCCTCGGACTAGCGGGAGGGCCTGATGATGGAGATACGCAGTATTTT.

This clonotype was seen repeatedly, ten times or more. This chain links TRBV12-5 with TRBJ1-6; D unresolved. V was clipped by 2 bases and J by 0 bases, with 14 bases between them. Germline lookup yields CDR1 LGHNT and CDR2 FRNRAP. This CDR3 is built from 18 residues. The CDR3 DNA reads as TGTGCTAGTGGTTTGTCGGTCAGCAACCGCTCCTATAATTCACCCCTCCACTTT. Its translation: CASGLSVSNRSYNSPLHF.

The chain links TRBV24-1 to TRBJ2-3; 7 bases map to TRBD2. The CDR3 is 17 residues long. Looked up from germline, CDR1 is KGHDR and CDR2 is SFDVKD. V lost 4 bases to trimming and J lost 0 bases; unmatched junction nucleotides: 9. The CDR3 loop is CATSEATGLTSTDTQYF. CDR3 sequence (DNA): TGTGCCACCAGTGAGGCCACGGGACTAACTAGCACAGATACGCAGTATTTT.

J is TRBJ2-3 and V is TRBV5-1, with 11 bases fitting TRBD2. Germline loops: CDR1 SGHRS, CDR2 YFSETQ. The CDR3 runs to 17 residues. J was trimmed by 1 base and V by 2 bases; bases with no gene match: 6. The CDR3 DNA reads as TGCGCCAGCAGCTTAACTAGCGGGAGTCGAGGCACAGATACGCAGTATTTT. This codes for CASSLTSGSRGTDTQYF. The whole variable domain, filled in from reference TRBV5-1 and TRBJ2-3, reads KAGVTQTPRYLIKTRGQQVTLSCSPISGHRSVSWYQQTPGQGLQFLFEYFSETQRNKGNFPGRFSGRQFSNSRSEMNVSTLELGDSALYLCASSLTSGSRGTDTQYFGPGTRLTVL.